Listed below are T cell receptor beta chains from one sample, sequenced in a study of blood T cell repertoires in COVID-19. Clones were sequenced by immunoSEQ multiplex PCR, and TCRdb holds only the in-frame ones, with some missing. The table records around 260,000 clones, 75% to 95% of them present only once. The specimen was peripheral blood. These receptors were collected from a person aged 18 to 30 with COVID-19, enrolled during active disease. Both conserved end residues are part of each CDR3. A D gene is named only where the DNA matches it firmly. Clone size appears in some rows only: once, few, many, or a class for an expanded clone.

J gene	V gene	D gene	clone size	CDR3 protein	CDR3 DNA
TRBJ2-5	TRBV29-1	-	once	CSVTGRMRETQYF	TGCAGCGTTACCGGCCGGATGCGGGAGACCCAGTACTTC
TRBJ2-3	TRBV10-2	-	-	CASSEGGSTDTQYF	TGCGCCAGCAGTGAGGGGGGGAGCACAGATACGCAGTATTTT
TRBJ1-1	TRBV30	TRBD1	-	CAWNTGVGTEAFF	TGTGCCTGGAACACAGGGGTGGGAACTGAAGCTTTCTTT
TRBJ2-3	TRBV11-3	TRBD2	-	CASSLGLAGEADTQYF	TGTGCCAGCAGCCTGGGACTAGCGGGAGAGGCAGATACGCAGTATTTT
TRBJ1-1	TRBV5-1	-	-	CASSPRMGGRAEAFF	TGCGCCAGCAGCCCCCGCATGGGGGGAAGGGCTGAAGCTTTCTTT
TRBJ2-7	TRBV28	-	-	CASRSGGSSYEQYF	TGTGCCAGCAGATCTGGCGGCAGCTCCTACGAGCAGTACTTC
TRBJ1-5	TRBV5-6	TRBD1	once	CASSFGQGGQPQHF	TGTGCCAGCAGCTTCGGACAGGGTGGTCAGCCCCAGCATTTT
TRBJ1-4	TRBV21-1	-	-	CASTYQVDSREKLFF	TGTGCCAGCACCTACCAGGTTGACAGTCGGGAAAAACTGTTTTTT
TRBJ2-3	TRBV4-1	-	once	CASSQPTDTQYF	TGCGCCAGCAGCCAACCAACAGATACGCAGTATTTT
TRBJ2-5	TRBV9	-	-	CASSVIGGQETQYF	TGTGCCAGCAGCGTCATAGGCGGACAAGAGACCCAGTACTTC
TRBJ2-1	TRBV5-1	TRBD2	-	CASSNAHGTSANNEQFF	TGCGCCAGCAGCAACGCCCACGGGACTAGCGCGAATAATGAGCAGTTCTTC
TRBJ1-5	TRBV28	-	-	CASSFSSETEIYSNQPQHF	TGTGCCAGCAGTTTTTCCTCCGAGACAGAAATCTATAGCAATCAGCCCCAGCATTTT
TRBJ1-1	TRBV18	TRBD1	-	CASSLRSLDRGEGNTEAFF	TGTGCCAGCTCCCTTAGGTCGCTAGACAGGGGAGAAGGAAACACTGAAGCTTTCTTT
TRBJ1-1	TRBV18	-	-	CASYRQMNTEAFF	TGTGCCAGCTACAGACAGATGAACACTGAAGCTTTCTTT
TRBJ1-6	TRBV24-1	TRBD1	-	CATSDWGTVSFSPMWNSPLHF	TGTGCCACCAGTGATTGGGGGACAGTTTCCTTCTCCCCCATGTGGAATTCACCCCTCCACTTT
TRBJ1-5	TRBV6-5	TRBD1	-	CASRIQGASNQPQHF	TGTGCCAGCAGGATACAGGGGGCTAGCAATCAGCCCCAGCATTTT
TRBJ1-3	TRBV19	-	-	CASSIMSDYFSGNTIYF	TGTGCCAGTAGTATAATGTCAGACTATTTCTCTGGAAACACCATATATTTT
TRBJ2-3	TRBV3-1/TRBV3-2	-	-	CASSQSRTSTDTQYF	TGTGCCAGCAGCCAATCCAGGACTAGCACAGATACGCAGTATTTT
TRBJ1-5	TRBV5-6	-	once	CASSLQGLGEPQHF	TGTGCCAGCAGCTTACAGGGCCTAGGAGAGCCCCAGCATTTT
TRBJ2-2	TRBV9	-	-	CASSVVGGTSAGELFF	TGTGCCAGCAGCGTAGTCGGTGGAACTAGTGCCGGGGAGCTGTTTTTT
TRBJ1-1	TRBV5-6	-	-	CASSFILSGTEAFF	TGTGCCAGCAGCTTCATACTAAGCGGCACTGAAGCTTTCTTT
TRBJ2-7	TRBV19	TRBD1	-	CASSMGTGGYEQYF	TGTGCCAGTAGTATGGGGACAGGGGGATACGAGCAGTACTTC
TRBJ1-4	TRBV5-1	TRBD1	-	CASSTGQGSTNEKLFF	TGCGCCAGCAGCACCGGACAGGGCTCAACTAATGAAAAACTGTTTTTT
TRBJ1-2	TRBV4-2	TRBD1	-	CASSHEQGGDYGYTF	TGTGCCAGCAGCCATGAACAGGGGGGGGACTATGGCTACACCTTC
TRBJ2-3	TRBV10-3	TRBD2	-	CAISEVAGGTDTQYF	TGTGCCATCAGTGAAGTAGCGGGAGGCACAGATACGCAGTATTTT
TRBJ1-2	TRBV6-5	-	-	CASSYGAEPGGYTF	TGTGCCAGCAGTTACGGGGCAGAGCCTGGGGGCTACACCTTC
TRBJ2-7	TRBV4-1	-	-	CASSQGEGRSYEQYF	TGCGCCAGCAGCCAAGGTGAGGGCCGGTCCTACGAGCAGTACTTC
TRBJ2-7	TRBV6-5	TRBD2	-	CASSYSGGRSYEQYF	TGTGCCAGCAGTTACTCTGGCGGGAGGTCCTACGAGCAGTACTTC
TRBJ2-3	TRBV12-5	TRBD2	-	CASGFSGTSGTQYF	TGTGCTAGTGGTTTTTCCGGGACTAGTGGTACGCAGTATTTT